A selection of T cell receptor beta chains follows, all from one sample in a study of blood T cell repertoires in COVID-19. Measured with immunoSEQ multiplex PCR; TCRdb has only the in-frame clones, and not every one. The sample consists of about 180,000 clones, about three quarters of them appearing once. Sequenced: peripheral blood. The receptors originated from a woman aged 70-85 years with acute or convalescent COVID-19. CDR3s include the opening cysteine and the closing phenylalanine or tryptophan. The order of the fields is J gene, V gene, D gene, clone size, CDR3 length, CDR3 DNA, CDR3 protein. A D gene is named only where the DNA matches it firmly. Size values are once, few and many counts, or a class for expanded clones, and some rows have none.

>TRBJ1-3|TRBV15|-|-|19
TGTGCCACCAGCAGAGCGTCTCTCCCGGGCACAGGGTCAGGAAACACCATATATTTT
CATSRASLPGTGSGNTIYF
>TRBJ2-3|TRBV10-3|-|-|12
TGTGCCATCAGTGCAGACTCAGATACGCAGTATTTT
CAISADSDTQYF
>TRBJ2-1|TRBV5-6|TRBD1|-|14
TGTGCCAGCAGCCGTATGACAGGGACGAATGAGCAGTTCTTC
CASSRMTGTNEQFF
>TRBJ1-5|TRBV5-4|-|-|13
TGTGCCAGCAGCTTGGGGTCCTCGGAGCCCCAGCATTTT
CASSLGSSEPQHF
>TRBJ2-7|TRBV7-2|-|many|14
TGTGCCAGCAGCTTAAGAGGGGGCTCCTACGAGCAGTACTTC
CASSLRGGSYEQYF
>TRBJ2-3|TRBV18|TRBD2|-|18
TGTGCCAGCTCATTTGACCGAGGACTAGCGGATCACACAGATACGCAGTATTTT
CASSFDRGLADHTDTQYF
>TRBJ1-5|TRBV9|TRBD1|few|15
TGTGCCAGCAGCCAAGGGACAGTAGGCAATCAGCCCCAGCATTTT
CASSQGTVGNQPQHF
>TRBJ1-1|TRBV18|-|few|15
TGTGCCAGCTCACCTAGTCAGGGTATGAACACTGAAGCTTTCTTT
CASSPSQGMNTEAFF
>TRBJ2-1|TRBV7-3|TRBD2|-|15
TGTGCCAGCAGTACCGGGACTAGTGCGGGAAATGAGCAGTTCTTC
CASSTGTSAGNEQFF
>TRBJ1-2|TRBV5-1|TRBD1|-|15
TGCGCCAGCAGCCTCACCGGGACAGGGTCTCATGGCTACACCTTC
CASSLTGTGSHGYTF
>TRBJ1-4|TRBV5-6|TRBD1|-|16
TGTGCCAGCAGCTTGTTGTTTGGCCAGGGGGATGAAAAACTGTTTTTT
CASSLLFGQGDEKLFF
>TRBJ1-5|TRBV6-1|-|-|16
TGTGCCAGCAGTGAAGGTCTGGGGCTGGGTAATCAGCCCCAGCATTTT
CASSEGLGLGNQPQHF
>TRBJ2-4|TRBV12-3/TRBV12-4|-|-|13
TGTGCCAGCAGCCCAGGGGGGATGAATATTCAGTACTTC
CASSPGGMNIQYF
>TRBJ2-1|TRBV4-1|TRBD2|-|17
TGCGCCAGCAGCCACCTCCGGGGGGCGGGAGGAGTCAATGAGCAGTTCTTC
CASSHLRGAGGVNEQFF
>TRBJ2-1|TRBV20-1|-|-|11
TGCAGTCTCATTATCCGGAGTGAGCAGTTCTTC
CSLIIRSEQFF
>TRBJ2-1|TRBV2|TRBD2|-|14
TGTGCCAGCCTGGGACTAGCGGGCTACAATGAGCAGTTCTTC
CASLGLAGYNEQFF
>TRBJ2-1|TRBV9|TRBD1|-|16
TGTGCCAGCAGCTCCCGGGGACAGGGGGCTTTGGATGAGCAGTTCTTC
CASSSRGQGALDEQFF
>TRBJ1-5|TRBV2|-|-|14
TGTGCCAGCAGTCCAAGACAGGGCAATCAGCCCCAGCATTTT
CASSPRQGNQPQHF
>TRBJ2-7|TRBV7-2|TRBD2|-|17
TGTGCCAGCAGCCGTAGCGGGAGCGTCCTTTTTCCGGACGAGCAGTACTTC
CASSRSGSVLFPDEQYF
>TRBJ1-4|TRBV19|-|-|14
TGTGCCAGTAGTCCCCGGAGGGCCGAGGAAAAACTGTTTTTT
CASSPRRAEEKLFF
>TRBJ1-2|TRBV5-6|TRBD1|-|16
TGTGCCAGCAGCTTGATGTGGACAGGAGGTGACTATGGCTACACCTTC
CASSLMWTGGDYGYTF
>TRBJ1-4|TRBV30|-|-|12
TGTGCCTGGAGCCCCTCTAATGAAAAACTGTTTTTT
CAWSPSNEKLFF
>TRBJ2-7|TRBV19|TRBD2|-|17
TGTGCCAGTAGGTCCACCGGGACTAGCGGGAGCTCCTACGAGCAGTACTTC
CASRSTGTSGSSYEQYF
>TRBJ1-1|TRBV6-2/TRBV6-3|-|-|17
TGTGCCAGCAGTTACTCCTTATCGAACCTAGCGAGCGCTGAAGCTTTCTTT
CASSYSLSNLASAEAFF
>TRBJ1-4|TRBV6-5|TRBD1|-|13
TGTGCCAGCAGTTCTTACAGGGGGGAAAAACTGTTTTTT
CASSSYRGEKLFF
>TRBJ2-5|TRBV25-1|-|-|15
TGTGCCAGCAGTGAGAGGCGGATTTACCAAGAGACCCAGTACTTC
CASSERRIYQETQYF